This T cell receptor beta chain was sequenced during a study of shared clonotypes between healthy human individuals. Whole-study context: Participating donors consisted of two women and a few men aged 18 to 49. Study-level results: Larger estimated richness was generally recorded for naive subsets relative to memory subsets. Generation probability values for non-shared clonotypes were lower than those for clonotypes shared by all four donors. Clonotypes that were shared across a few donors made up 4.5% to 5% of naive CD4 clonotypes.

Here immunoSEQ multiplex PCR was the method, and the copy in TCRdb shows in-frame clones only, minus some. In the table there are approximately 320,000 clones, around 72% of which are singletons. In the case of this clone: The target antigen is unknown. The same CDR3 also results from other DNA sequences found in this sample.

Per germline, CDR1 LNHDA and CDR2 SQIVND (reference sequence). The CDR3 covers 12 residues. V lost 1 base to trimming and J lost 5 bases, with 3 bases between them. This chain uses TRBV19 with TRBJ1-5; D unresolved. The sequence derives from a man under 40 in good health. The sequenced sample consisted of memory CD4+ T cells sorted from blood. As to subset: CD45RA-negative fraction. The CDR3 reads CASSIGYQPQHF. The CDR3 nucleotides read TGTGCCAGTAGTATAGGATATCAGCCCCAGCATTTT.